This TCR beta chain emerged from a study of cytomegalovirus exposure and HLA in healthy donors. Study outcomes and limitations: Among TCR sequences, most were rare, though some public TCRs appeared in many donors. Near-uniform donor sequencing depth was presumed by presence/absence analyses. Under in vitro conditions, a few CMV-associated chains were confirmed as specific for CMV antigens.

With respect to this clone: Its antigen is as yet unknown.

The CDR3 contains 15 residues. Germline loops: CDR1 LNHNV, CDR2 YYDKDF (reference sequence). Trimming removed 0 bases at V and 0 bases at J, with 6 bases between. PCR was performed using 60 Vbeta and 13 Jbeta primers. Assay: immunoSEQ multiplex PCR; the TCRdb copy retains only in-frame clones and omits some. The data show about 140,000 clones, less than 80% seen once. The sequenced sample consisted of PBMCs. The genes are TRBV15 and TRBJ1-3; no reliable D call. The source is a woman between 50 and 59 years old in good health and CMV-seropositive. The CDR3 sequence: CATSRDLASGNTIYF. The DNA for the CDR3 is TGTGCCACCAGCAGAGATTTGGCCTCTGGAAACACCATATATTTT.